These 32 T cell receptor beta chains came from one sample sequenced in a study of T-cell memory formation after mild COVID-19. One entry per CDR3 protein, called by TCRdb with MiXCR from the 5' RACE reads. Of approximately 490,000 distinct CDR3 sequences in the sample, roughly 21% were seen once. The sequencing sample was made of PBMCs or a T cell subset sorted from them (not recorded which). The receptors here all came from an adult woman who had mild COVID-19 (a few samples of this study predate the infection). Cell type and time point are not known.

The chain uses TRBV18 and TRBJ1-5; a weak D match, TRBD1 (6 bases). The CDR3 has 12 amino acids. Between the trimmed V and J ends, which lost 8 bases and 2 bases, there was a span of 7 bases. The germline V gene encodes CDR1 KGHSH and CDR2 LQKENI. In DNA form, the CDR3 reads TGTGCCAGCCGGACAGGCAATCAGCCCCAGCATTTT. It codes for CASRTGNQPQHF.

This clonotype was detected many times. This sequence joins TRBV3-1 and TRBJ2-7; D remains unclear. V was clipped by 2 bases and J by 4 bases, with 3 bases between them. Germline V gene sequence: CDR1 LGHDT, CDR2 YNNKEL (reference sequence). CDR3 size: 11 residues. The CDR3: CASSQMYEQYF. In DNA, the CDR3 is TGTGCCAGCAGCCAAATGTACGAGCAGTACTTC.

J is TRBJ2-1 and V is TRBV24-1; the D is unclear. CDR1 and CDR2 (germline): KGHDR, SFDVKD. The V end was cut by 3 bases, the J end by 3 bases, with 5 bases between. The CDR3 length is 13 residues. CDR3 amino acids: CATSDAHYNEQFF. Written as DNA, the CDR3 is TGTGCCACCAGTGATGCTCACTACAATGAGCAGTTCTTC.

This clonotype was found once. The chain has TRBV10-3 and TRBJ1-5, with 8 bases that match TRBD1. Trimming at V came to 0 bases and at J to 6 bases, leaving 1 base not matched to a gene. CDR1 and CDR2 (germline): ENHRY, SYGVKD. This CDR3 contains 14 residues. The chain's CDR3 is CAISESDRVQPQHF. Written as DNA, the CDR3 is TGTGCCATCAGTGAGTCGGACAGGGTTCAGCCCCAGCATTTT.

The CDR3 nucleotides read TGTGCCAGCAGTTACTCTGGCCAACTCACCGGGGAGCTGTTTTTT. As protein: CASSYSGQLTGELFF. The chain links TRBV6-5 to TRBJ2-2; no clear D gene. This CDR3 has 15 residues. Germline CDR1 MNHEY, CDR2 SVGAGI. V dropped 0 bases and J dropped 4 bases, with 9 bases sitting between them.

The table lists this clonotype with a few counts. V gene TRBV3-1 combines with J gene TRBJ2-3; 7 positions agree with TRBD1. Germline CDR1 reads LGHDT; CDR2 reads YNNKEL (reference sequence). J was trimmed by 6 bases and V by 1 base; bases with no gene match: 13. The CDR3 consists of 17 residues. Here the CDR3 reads CASSQAGTAPPVDTQYF. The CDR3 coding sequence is TGTGCCAGCAGCCAAGCCGGGACAGCGCCCCCGGTGGATACGCAGTATTTT.

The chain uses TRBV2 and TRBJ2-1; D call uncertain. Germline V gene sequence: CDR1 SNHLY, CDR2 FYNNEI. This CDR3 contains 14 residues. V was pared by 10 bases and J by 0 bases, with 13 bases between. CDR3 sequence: CATGSVRSYNEQFF. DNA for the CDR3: TGTGCCACGGGCTCAGTACGCTCCTACAATGAGCAGTTCTTC.

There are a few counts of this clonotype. The CDR3 region has the DNA TGCAGTGCTCGCCGGCGGTCACAGACGAGGGAGACCCAGTACTTC. Its protein product is CSARRRSQTRETQYF. This sequence joins TRBV20-1 and TRBJ2-5; no reliable D call. Germline CDR1 and CDR2: DFQATT and SNEGSKA (reference sequence). The V gene lost 5 bases and the J gene lost 5 bases, with 21 bases spanning the gap. The CDR3 covers 15 residues.

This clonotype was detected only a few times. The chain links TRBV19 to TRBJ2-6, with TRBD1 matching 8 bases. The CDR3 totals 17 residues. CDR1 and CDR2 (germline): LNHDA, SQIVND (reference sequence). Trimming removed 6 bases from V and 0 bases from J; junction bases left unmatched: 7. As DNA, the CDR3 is TGTGCCAGTAGCCACGGGACAGGAGTCTCTGGGGCCAACGTCCTGACTTTC. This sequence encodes CASSHGTGVSGANVLTF.

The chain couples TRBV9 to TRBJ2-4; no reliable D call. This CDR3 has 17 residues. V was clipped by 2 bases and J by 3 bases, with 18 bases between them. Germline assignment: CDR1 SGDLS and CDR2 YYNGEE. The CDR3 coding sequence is TGTGCCAGCAGCGTGGGTCAAATCCCACTTGGCAAAAACATTCAGTACTTC. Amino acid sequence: CASSVGQIPLGKNIQYF.

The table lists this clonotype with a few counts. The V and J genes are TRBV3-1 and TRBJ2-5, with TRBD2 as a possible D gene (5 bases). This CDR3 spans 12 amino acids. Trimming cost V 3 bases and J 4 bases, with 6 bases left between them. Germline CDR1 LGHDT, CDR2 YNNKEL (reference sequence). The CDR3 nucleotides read TGTGCCAGCAGCCATGCGGGAGAGACCCAGTACTTC. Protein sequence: CASSHAGETQYF.

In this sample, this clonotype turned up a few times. The chain's CDR3 is CASSFVGSGGPYEQYF. In DNA, the CDR3 is TGTGCCAGCAGTTTCGTCGGGTCGGGCGGCCCCTACGAGCAGTACTTC. The J gene is TRBJ2-7, the V gene TRBV12-3 or TRBV12-4; no firm D call. The CDR3 is 16 residues long. Trimming shortened V by 3 bases and J by 2 bases, and 17 bases separated the two germline ends.

CDR3 in DNA: TGTGCCAGCAGGCCAGGACTAGCGACAGATACGCAGTATTTT. It specifies CASRPGLATDTQYF. This rearrangement joins TRBV12-3 or TRBV12-4 to TRBJ2-3, with TRBD2 identical over 9 bases. The CDR3 is 14 amino acids. Losses at the gene ends were 6 bases for V and 3 bases for J; bases not matched to a gene: 4.

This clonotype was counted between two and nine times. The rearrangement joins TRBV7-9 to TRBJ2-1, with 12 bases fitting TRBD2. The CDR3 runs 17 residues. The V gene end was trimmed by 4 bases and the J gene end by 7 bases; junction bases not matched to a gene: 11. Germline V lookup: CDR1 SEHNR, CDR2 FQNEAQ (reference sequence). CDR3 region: CASSSPPSGRATNEQFF. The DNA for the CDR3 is TGTGCCAGCAGCTCCCCTCCTAGCGGGAGGGCCACGAATGAGCAGTTCTTC.

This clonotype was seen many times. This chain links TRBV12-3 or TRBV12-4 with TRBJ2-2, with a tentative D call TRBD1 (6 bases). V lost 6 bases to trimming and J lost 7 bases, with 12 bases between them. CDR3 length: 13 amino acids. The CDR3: CASRAGVSGELFF. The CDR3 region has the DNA TGTGCCAGCAGAGCAGGGGTTAGCGGGGAGCTGTTTTTT.

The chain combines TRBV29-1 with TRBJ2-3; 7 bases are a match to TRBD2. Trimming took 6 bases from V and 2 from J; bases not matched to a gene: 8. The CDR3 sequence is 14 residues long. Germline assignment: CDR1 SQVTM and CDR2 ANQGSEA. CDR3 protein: CSVRKAGITDTQYF. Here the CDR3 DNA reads TGCAGCGTCCGTAAAGCGGGGATCACAGATACGCAGTATTTT.

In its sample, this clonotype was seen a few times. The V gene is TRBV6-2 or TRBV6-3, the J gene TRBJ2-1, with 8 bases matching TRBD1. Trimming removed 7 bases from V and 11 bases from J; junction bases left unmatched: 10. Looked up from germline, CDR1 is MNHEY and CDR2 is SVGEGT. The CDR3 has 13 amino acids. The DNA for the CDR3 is TGTGCCAGCATCTCGGACAGGGATTGGAAGCAGTTCTTC. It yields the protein CASISDRDWKQFF.

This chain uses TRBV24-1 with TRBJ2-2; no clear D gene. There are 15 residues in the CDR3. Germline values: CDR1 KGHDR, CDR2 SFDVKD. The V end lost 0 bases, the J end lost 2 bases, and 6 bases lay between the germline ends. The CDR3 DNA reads TGTGCCACCAGTGATTTGAGCAGTAACACCGGGGAGCTGTTTTTT. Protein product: CATSDLSSNTGELFF.

The CDR3 nucleotides read TGCGCCAGCAGCTTCGAGACTAGCGGGGGGGCCTTATCTCACAATGAGCAGTTCTTC. Protein: CASSFETSGGALSHNEQFF. V is TRBV5-1 and J is TRBJ2-1, with 14 bases lining up with TRBD2. This CDR3 comprises 19 residues. The J segment lost 5 bases and the V segment lost 2 bases, leaving 12 bases of the junction unmatched. The germline V gene has CDR1 SGHRS and CDR2 YFSETQ.

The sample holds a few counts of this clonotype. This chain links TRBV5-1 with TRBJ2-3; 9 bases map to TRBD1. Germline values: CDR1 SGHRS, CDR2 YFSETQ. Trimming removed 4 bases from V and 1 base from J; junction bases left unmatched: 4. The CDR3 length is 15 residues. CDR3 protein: CASSPDRGGTDTQYF. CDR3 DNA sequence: TGCGCCAGCAGCCCGGACAGGGGCGGCACAGATACGCAGTATTTT.

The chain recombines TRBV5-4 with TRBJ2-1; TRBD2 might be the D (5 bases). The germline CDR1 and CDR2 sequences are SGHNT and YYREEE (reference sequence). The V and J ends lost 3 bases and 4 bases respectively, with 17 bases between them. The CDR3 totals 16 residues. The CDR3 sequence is CASSSSPRGQYNEQFF. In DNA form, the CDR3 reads TGTGCCAGCAGCTCCAGTCCCCGGGGTCAGTACAATGAGCAGTTCTTC.

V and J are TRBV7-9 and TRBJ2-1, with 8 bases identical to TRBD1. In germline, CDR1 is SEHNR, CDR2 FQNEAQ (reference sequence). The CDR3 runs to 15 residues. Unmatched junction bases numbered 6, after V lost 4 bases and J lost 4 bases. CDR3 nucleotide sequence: TGTGCCAGCAGCTATGGGGACAGGACTTACAATGAGCAGTTCTTC. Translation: CASSYGDRTYNEQFF.

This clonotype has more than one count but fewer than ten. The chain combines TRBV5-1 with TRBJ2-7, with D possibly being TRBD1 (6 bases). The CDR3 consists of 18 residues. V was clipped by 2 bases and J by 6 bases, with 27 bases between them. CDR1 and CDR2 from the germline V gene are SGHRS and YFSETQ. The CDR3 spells CASSFGPTGTTFGSEQYF. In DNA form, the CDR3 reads TGCGCCAGCAGCTTTGGTCCGACCGGGACAACGTTTGGGAGCGAGCAGTACTTC.

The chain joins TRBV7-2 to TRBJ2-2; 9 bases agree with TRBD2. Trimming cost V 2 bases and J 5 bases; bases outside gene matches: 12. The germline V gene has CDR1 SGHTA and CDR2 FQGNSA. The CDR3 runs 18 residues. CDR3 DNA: TGTGCCAGCAGCTTAAAATTGCGTCTCCTAGCGGGGACCGGGGAGCTGTTTTTT. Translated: CASSLKLRLLAGTGELFF.

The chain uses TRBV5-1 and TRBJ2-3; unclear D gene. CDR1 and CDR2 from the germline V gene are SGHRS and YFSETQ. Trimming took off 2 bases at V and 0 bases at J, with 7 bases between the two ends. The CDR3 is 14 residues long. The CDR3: CASSFQDSTDTQYF. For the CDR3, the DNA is TGCGCCAGCAGCTTTCAGGATAGCACAGATACGCAGTATTTT.

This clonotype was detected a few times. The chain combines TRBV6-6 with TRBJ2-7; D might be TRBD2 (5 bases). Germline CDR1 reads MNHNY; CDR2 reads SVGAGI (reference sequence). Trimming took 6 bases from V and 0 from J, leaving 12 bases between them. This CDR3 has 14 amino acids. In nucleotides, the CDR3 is TGTGCCAGCAGATGGACTGCGGACTCCTACGAGCAGTACTTC. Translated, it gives CASRWTADSYEQYF.

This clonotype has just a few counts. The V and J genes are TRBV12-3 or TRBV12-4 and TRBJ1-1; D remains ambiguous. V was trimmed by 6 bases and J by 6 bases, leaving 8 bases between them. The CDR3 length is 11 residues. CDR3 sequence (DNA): TGTGCCAGCAGCCCTCAGTCTGAAGCTTTCTTT. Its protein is CASSPQSEAFF.

CDR3 nucleotide sequence: TGTGCCAGCAGTTACACGGAGGGCAGCGAGCAGTACTTC. It codes for CASSYTEGSEQYF. The chain recombines TRBV6-6 with TRBJ2-7, with D possibly being TRBD2 (6 bases). The CDR3 covers 13 residues. Germline CDR1 MNHNY, CDR2 SVGAGI (reference sequence). V shed 2 bases and J shed 6 bases, with 11 bases lying between them.

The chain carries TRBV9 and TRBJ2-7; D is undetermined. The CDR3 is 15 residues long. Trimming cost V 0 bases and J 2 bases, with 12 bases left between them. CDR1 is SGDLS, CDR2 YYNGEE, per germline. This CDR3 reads CASSVASHSTYEQYF. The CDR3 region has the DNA TGTGCCAGCAGCGTAGCGAGCCACAGTACCTACGAGCAGTACTTC.

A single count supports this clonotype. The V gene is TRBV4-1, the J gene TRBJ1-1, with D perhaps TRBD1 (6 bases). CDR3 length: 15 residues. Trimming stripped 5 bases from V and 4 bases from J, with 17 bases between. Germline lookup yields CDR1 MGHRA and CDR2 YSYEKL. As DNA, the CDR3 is TGCGCCAGCAGCACACTGAGTCAGGGGTCCACTGAAGCTTTCTTT. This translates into CASSTLSQGSTEAFF.

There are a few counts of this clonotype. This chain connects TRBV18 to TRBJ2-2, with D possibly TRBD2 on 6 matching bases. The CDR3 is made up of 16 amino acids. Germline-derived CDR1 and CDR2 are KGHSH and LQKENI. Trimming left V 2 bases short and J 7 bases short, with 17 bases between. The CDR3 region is CASSPKAGRDVGELFF. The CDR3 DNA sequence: TGTGCCAGCTCACCAAAGGCAGGGCGGGACGTCGGGGAGCTGTTTTTT.

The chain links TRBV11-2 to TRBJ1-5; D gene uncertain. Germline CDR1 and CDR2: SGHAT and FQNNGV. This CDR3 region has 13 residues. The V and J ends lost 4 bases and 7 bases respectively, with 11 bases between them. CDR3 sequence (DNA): TGTGCCAGCAGCTCAAACAACGGGCAGCCCCAGCATTTT. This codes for CASSSNNGQPQHF.